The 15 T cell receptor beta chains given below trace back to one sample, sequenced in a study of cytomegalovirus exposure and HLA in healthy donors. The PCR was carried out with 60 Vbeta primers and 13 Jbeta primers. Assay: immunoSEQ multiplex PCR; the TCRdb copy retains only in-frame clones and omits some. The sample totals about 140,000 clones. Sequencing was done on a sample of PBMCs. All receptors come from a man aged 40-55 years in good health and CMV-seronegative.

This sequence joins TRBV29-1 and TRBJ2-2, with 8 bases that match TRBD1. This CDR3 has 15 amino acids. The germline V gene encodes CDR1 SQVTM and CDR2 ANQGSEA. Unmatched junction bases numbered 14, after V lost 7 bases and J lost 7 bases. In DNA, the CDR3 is TGCAGCGCAATAAGTAGCGGACAGGGAAACGGGGAGCTGTTTTTT. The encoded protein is CSAISSGQGNGELFF.

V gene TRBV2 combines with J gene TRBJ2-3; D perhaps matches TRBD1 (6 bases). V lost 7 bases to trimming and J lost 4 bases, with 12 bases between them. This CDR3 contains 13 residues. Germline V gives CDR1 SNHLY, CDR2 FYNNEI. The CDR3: CASNRVWADTQYF. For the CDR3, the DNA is TGTGCCAGCAACAGGGTGTGGGCAGATACGCAGTATTTT.

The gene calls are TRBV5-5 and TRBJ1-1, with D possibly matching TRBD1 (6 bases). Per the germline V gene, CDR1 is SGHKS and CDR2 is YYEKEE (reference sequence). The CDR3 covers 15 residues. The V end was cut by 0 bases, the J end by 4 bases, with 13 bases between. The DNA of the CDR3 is TGTGCCAGCAGCTTGGAGCCAGGGGCTAGCACTGAAGCTTTCTTT. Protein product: CASSLEPGASTEAFF.

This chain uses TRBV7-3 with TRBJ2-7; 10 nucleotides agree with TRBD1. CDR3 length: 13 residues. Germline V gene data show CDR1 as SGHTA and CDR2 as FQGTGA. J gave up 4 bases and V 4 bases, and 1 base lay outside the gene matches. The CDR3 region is CASSSDRGYEQYF. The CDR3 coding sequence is TGTGCCAGCAGCTCGGACAGGGGGTACGAGCAGTACTTC. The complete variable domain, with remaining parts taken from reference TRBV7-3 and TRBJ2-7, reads GAGVSQTPSNKVTEKGKYVELRCDPISGHTALYWYRQSLGQGPEFLIYFQGTGAADDSGLPNDRFFAVRPEGSVSTLKIQRTERGDSAVYLCASSSDRGYEQYFGPGTRLTVT.

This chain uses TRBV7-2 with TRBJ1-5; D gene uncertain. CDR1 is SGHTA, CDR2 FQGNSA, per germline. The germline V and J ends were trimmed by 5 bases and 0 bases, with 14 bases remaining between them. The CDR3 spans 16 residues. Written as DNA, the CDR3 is TGTGCCAGCAGCCCCGAGGGTTTTAATAGCAATCAGCCCCAGCATTTT. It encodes CASSPEGFNSNQPQHF.

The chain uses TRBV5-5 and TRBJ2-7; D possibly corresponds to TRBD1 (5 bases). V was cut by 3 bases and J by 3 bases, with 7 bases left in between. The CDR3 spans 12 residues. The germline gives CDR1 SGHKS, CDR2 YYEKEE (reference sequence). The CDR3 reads CASSYTGYEQYF. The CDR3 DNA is TGTGCCAGCAGCTACACAGGCTACGAGCAGTACTTC.

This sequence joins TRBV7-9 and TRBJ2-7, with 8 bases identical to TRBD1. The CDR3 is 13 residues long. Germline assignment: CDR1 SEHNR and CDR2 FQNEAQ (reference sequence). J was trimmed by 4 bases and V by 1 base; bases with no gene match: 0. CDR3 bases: TGTGCCAGCAGCTTAGACAGGGGGTACGAGCAGTACTTC. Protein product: CASSLDRGYEQYF.

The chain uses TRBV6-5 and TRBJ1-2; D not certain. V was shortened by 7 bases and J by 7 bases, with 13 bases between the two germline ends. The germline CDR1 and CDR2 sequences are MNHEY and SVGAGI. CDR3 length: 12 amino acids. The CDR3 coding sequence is TGTGCCAGCACTCGAGAAGGCGGTGGCTACACCTTC. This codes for CASTREGGGYTF.

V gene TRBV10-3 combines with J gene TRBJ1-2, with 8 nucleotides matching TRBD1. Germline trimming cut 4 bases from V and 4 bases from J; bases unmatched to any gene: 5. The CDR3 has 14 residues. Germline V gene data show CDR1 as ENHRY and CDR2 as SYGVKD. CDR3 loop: CAISGSGTGYGYTF. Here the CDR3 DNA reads TGTGCCATCAGTGGCTCCGGGACAGGCTATGGCTACACCTTC.

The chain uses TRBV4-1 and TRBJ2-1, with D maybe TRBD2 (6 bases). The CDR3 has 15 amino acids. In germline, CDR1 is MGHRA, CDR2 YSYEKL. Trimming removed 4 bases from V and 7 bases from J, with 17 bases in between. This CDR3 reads CASSRAGTPWNEQFF. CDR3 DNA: TGCGCCAGCAGCCGAGCTGGGACTCCGTGGAATGAGCAGTTCTTC.

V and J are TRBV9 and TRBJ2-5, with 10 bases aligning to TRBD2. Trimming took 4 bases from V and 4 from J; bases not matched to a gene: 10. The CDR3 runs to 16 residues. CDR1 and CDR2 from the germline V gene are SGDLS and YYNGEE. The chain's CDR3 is CASSSRTSGVGETQYF. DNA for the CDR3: TGTGCCAGCAGCTCCCGGACTAGCGGCGTGGGAGAGACCCAGTACTTC.

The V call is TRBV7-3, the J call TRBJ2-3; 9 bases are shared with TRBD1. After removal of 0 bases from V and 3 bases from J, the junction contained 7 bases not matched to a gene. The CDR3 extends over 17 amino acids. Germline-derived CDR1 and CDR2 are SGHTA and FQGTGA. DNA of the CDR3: TGTGCCAGCAGCTTAACCCCACAGGGGGCGCGAACAGATACGCAGTATTTT. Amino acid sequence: CASSLTPQGARTDTQYF.

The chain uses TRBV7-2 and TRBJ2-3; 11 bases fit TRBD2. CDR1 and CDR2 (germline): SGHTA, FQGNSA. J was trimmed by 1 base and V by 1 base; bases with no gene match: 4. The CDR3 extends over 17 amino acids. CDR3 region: CASSLVAGGRGTDTQYF. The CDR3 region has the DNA TGTGCCAGCAGCTTAGTAGCGGGGGGGCGAGGCACAGATACGCAGTATTTT.

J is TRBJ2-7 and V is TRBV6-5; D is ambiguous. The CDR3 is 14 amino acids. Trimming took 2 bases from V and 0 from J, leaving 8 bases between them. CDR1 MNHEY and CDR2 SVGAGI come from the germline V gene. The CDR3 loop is CASSYRASSYEQYF. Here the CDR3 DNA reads TGTGCCAGCAGTTACCGAGCATCCTCCTACGAGCAGTACTTC.

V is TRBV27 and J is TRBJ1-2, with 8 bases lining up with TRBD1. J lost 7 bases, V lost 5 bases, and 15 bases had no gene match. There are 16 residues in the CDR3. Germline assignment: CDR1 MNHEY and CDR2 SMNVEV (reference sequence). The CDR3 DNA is TGTGCCAGCAGTAGGGAGGGACAGGCCCCTAAGATTGGCTACACCTTC. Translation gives CASSREGQAPKIGYTF.